This TCR beta chain was obtained from a study of beta chain features in type 1 diabetes. Overall study context: Cells sorted and examined across all samples totaled almost 110 million. Broader study findings: Fewer insertions but more deletions were seen at VDJ junctions in type 1 diabetes patients. The naive, central memory and Treg TCRB repertoires looked more alike in patients than they did in healthy donors. The study found moderately but significantly shorter TCRB CDR3s in all four CD4+ subsets of Type 1 diabetes patients.

This clone came up a few times. Its specificity is not known. The isolated RNA, all of it, was reverse transcribed, so expressed TCRB transcripts were what got sequenced. Profiled with immunoSEQ multiplex PCR; TCRdb holds only in-frame clones, not every one. The repertoire holds hundreds of thousands of clones, 10% to 15% seen once, with 0.022% in the top ten. The CDR3 consists of 16 residues. Germline CDR1 KGHSH, CDR2 LQKENI. Between the trimmed V and J ends, which lost 1 base and 1 base, there was a span of 13 bases. Sequences were obtained from naive CD4+ T cells from blood. This receptor was taken from a man younger than 30 with type 1 diabetes. The chain combines TRBV18 with TRBJ1-1; no firm D call. In DNA, the CDR3 is TGTGCCAGCTCACCACGTGGTGCCGGGGAGAACACTGAAGCTTTCTTT. The encoded protein is CASSPRGAGENTEAFF.